Below, 16 T cell receptor beta chains from the same sample are listed, as sequenced in a study of cytomegalovirus exposure and HLA in healthy donors. The primer mix had 60 Vbeta and 13 Jbeta primers. Method: immunoSEQ multiplex PCR; TCRdb's copy keeps in-frame clones and lacks some. The sample holds 100,000 or so clones, more than 65% seen once. What was sequenced was PBMCs. Source of these receptors: a man aged 40-50 years in good health and CMV-seropositive.

The rearrangement uses TRBV6-1 and TRBJ2-7; 13 positions agree with TRBD2. Germline values: CDR1 MNHNS, CDR2 SASEGT. V trimming: 4 bases; J trimming: 7 bases; junction bases outside the gene matches: 4. The CDR3 loop spans 14 amino acids. This chain's CDR3 is CASSALAGGREQYF. The CDR3 nucleotides are TGTGCCAGCAGTGCACTAGCGGGGGGGAGGGAGCAGTACTTC.

The chain uses TRBV4-2 and TRBJ2-7; D may be TRBD2 (6 bases). Between the trimmed V and J ends, which lost 0 bases and 7 bases, there was a span of 16 bases. The length of the CDR3 is 15 residues. Looked up from germline, CDR1 is LGHNA and CDR2 is YNFKEQ. The CDR3 nucleotides are TGTGCCAGCAGCCAAGAGGGGGGTGTCCGCGGGGAGCAGTACTTC. Amino acids: CASSQEGGVRGEQYF.

This chain uses TRBV28 with TRBJ1-2; weak D call: TRBD1 (5 bases). Trimming shortened V by 2 bases and J by 9 bases, and 10 bases separated the two germline ends. This CDR3 is built from 12 residues. CDR1 MDHEN and CDR2 SYDVKM come from the germline V gene. The chain's CDR3 is CASSLPQGSYTF. As DNA, the CDR3 is TGTGCCAGCAGTTTACCCCAGGGTAGCTACACCTTC.

The chain uses TRBV14 and TRBJ1-2, with 8 positions matching TRBD1. This CDR3 spans 14 amino acids. Per germline, CDR1 SGHDN and CDR2 FVKESK. Trimming took 4 bases from V and 2 from J; bases not matched to a gene: 3. In nucleotides, the CDR3 is TGTGCCAGCAGCCGACGGACAGGGAACTATGGCTACACCTTC. Amino acid sequence: CASSRRTGNYGYTF.

A single count supports this clone. The chain couples TRBV12-2 to TRBJ2-5; the table gives TRBD2 as D, unverified against the DNA. TRBV12-2 is a documented pseudogene. The CDR3 has 14 amino acids. The CDR3 here is CASRLAGLKETQYF. CDR3 nucleotides: TGTGCAAGTCGCTTAGCCGGACTAAAAGAGACCCAGTACTTC.

This chain uses TRBV6-1 with TRBJ2-3, with D possibly TRBD1 on 6 matching bases. Trimming removed 5 bases at V and 3 bases at J, with 9 bases between. The CDR3 covers 13 residues. From germline, CDR1 is MNHNS and CDR2 SASEGT. CDR3 protein: CASSSQGTDTQYF. Written as DNA, the CDR3 is TGTGCCAGCAGTTCACAGGGAACAGATACGCAGTATTTT.

V and J are TRBV30 and TRBJ2-1, with TRBD1 matching over 8 bases. V trimming: 2 bases; J trimming: 0 bases; junction bases outside the gene matches: 12. The CDR3 length is 18 residues. Germline loops: CDR1 GTSNPN, CDR2 SVGIG (reference sequence). Here the CDR3 reads CAWSRDRLSSFSYNEQFF. In nucleotides, the CDR3 is TGTGCCTGGAGTCGGGACAGGCTATCCTCCTTCTCCTACAATGAGCAGTTCTTC.

V usage is TRBV18 and J usage is TRBJ1-3; TRBD1 is a possible D gene (5 bases). V was pared by 2 bases and J by 0 bases, with 14 bases between. This CDR3 is 17 amino acids long. Germline assignment: CDR1 KGHSH and CDR2 LQKENI. CDR3 protein: CASSPRLGQDSGNTIYF. The CDR3 bases are TGTGCCAGCTCACCAAGGCTCGGACAAGACTCTGGAAACACCATATATTTT.

V gene TRBV18 combines with J gene TRBJ1-1, with 8 nucleotides matching TRBD1. The CDR3 totals 15 residues. Looked up from germline, CDR1 is KGHSH and CDR2 is LQKENI. J was trimmed by 1 base and V by 0 bases; bases with no gene match: 1. The CDR3 DNA reads TGTGCCAGCTCACCACCCGGGACAGGGAACACTGAAGCTTTCTTT. Protein product: CASSPPGTGNTEAFF.

The chain is built from TRBV28 and TRBJ2-7; 9 nucleotides agree with TRBD1. Germline trimming cut 10 bases from V and 1 base from J; bases unmatched to any gene: 5. The CDR3 consists of 13 residues. Germline V gene lookup returns CDR1 MDHEN and CDR2 SYDVKM. The CDR3 loop reads CATRTGVSYEQYF. For the CDR3, the DNA is TGTGCCACCAGGACAGGGGTTTCCTACGAGCAGTACTTC.

The chain couples TRBV7-2 to TRBJ2-1, with 7 nucleotides matching TRBD2. The CDR3 length is 15 residues. Germline trimming cut 5 bases from V and 9 bases from J; bases unmatched to any gene: 13. Per germline, CDR1 SGHTA and CDR2 FQGNSA. The DNA of the CDR3 is TGTGCCAGCAGCGCCCCCGTAAGCGGGGTAGCTGAGCAGTTCTTC. This codes for CASSAPVSGVAEQFF.

The chain recombines TRBV6-5 with TRBJ1-1; possibly TRBD1 for D (6 bases). There are 13 residues in the CDR3. V lost 8 bases, J lost 0 bases, and 10 bases lay in between. CDR1 and CDR2 (germline): MNHEY, SVGAGI. In nucleotides, the CDR3 is TGTGCCAGCCTCACAGGGTTGAACACTGAAGCTTTCTTT. It yields the protein CASLTGLNTEAFF.

This chain uses TRBV11-2 with TRBJ1-2; TRBD1 matches at 8 bases. V gave up 1 base and J gave up 3 bases; unmatched junction bases: 4. Per germline, CDR1 SGHAT and CDR2 FQNNGV. This CDR3 contains 15 residues. The CDR3 is CASSLVPGGDYGYTF. The DNA of the CDR3 is TGTGCCAGCAGCTTAGTTCCAGGGGGCGACTATGGCTACACCTTC.

The V and J genes are TRBV10-3 and TRBJ2-5; unclear D gene. The J call is in doubt because the DNA end fits TRBJ2-7 better. The CDR3 length is 15 residues. Germline V gene sequence: CDR1 ENHRY, CDR2 SYGVKD. The CDR3 DNA reads TGTGCCATCAGTGAGTCGGGTACAGACCGCTACGAGCAGTACTTC. Its protein is CAISESGTDRYEQYF.

The V gene is TRBV19, the J gene TRBJ1-1; possibly TRBD1 for D (6 bases). The germline gives CDR1 LNHDA, CDR2 SQIVND (reference sequence). The CDR3 has 14 residues. The V end was cut by 7 bases, the J end by 1 base, with 13 bases between. CDR3 bases: TGTGCCAGTAAAAAGGACAGCCGGAACACTGAAGCTTTCTTT. Translation gives CASKKDSRNTEAFF. Looking up the rest from reference TRBV19 and TRBJ1-1 gives the full variable domain: DGGITQSPKYLFRKEGQNVTLSCEQNLNHDAMYWYRQDPGQGLRLIYYSQIVNDFQKGDIAEGYSVSREKKESFPLTVTSAQKNPTAFYLCASKKDSRNTEAFFGQGTRLTVV.

This sequence joins TRBV19 and TRBJ2-2, with D hard to call. The CDR3 sequence is 15 residues long. Germline-derived CDR1 and CDR2 are LNHDA and SQIVND (reference sequence). V gave up 3 bases and J gave up 0 bases, with 8 bases separating them. The CDR3 bases are TGTGCCAGTAGTATTGGCCAGGCGAACACCGGGGAGCTGTTTTTT. Translated, it gives CASSIGQANTGELFF.